The rows below give T cell receptor beta chains drawn from one sample of a study of blood T cell repertoires in COVID-19. Sequencing used immunoSEQ multiplex PCR; TCRdb keeps in-frame clones, though not all of them. The table records just over 650,000 clones, about nine tenths of them present only once. The sample comprised peripheral blood. Source of these receptors: a woman under 30 with acute or convalescent COVID-19. Both conserved end residues are trimmed from each CDR3. A D gene is named only where the DNA matches it firmly. The listing skips clone size in some rows; elsewhere it reads once, few, many or a size class.

>TRBV18|TRBJ2-2|once|NA
ASSQELTGELF
>TRBV4-2|TRBJ2-1|NA|NA
ASSQDDASTSYNEQF
>TRBV6-4|TRBJ2-1|NA|TRBD2
ASSLAGGQGNEQF
>TRBV19|TRBJ2-4|NA|TRBD2
ASTPRGVAKNIQY
>TRBV7-8|TRBJ2-7|NA|TRBD2
ASSSQTSGVYEQY
>TRBV18|TRBJ1-1|NA|TRBD1
ASLGQGIMNTEAF
>TRBV27|TRBJ1-1|NA|NA
ASSFSRTRVPEAF
>TRBV5-5|TRBJ1-2|once|TRBD1
ASSSTGANYGYT
>TRBV7-7|TRBJ2-1|NA|NA
ASSLAGGYNEQF
>TRBV12-5|TRBJ2-5|NA|TRBD2
ASGLVVLAGQETQY
>TRBV5-6|TRBJ1-2|NA|NA
ASSSRLSNYGYT
>TRBV3-1/TRBV3-2|TRBJ2-5|NA|TRBD2
ASSQHPLGGETQY
>TRBV7-3|TRBJ2-3|once|TRBD1
ASSYRTGGADTQY
>TRBV24-1|TRBJ1-4|NA|NA
ATTVPSGEKLF
>TRBV29-1|TRBJ1-1|NA|TRBD1
SVARGLTEAF